This TCR beta chain was captured in a study of blood T cell repertoires in COVID-19. Looking at the study overall: COVID-19 samples collected from the United States, Italy and Spain covered acute and convalescent phases. In each case, the material was cDNA or gDNA derived from T cells, B-cell-depleted T cells, or PBMCs.

Authors' methods: From reference gene primer amplification, estimates of nucleated cell counts were derived. Produced via immunoSEQ multiplex PCR; TCRdb's table is partial and in-frame only. V and J calls plus clone size are reproduced from that table; the DNA served to infer D and trimming. The sample gives tens of thousands of clones, about 91% of which show up once; around 4.8% is in the top ten. Per germline, CDR1 SEHNR and CDR2 FQNEAQ (reference sequence). V lost 3 bases to trimming and J lost 8 bases, with 14 bases between them. This CDR3 comprises 14 residues. This sequence joins TRBV7-9 and TRBJ2-4, with D maybe TRBD1 (6 bases). The material sequenced was peripheral blood. This clonotype was obtained from an elderly woman with acute or convalescent COVID-19. As DNA, the CDR3 is TGTGCCAGCAGCTTCCCGGACAGAGGGGACATTCAGTACTTC. Protein sequence: CASSFPDRGDIQYF.